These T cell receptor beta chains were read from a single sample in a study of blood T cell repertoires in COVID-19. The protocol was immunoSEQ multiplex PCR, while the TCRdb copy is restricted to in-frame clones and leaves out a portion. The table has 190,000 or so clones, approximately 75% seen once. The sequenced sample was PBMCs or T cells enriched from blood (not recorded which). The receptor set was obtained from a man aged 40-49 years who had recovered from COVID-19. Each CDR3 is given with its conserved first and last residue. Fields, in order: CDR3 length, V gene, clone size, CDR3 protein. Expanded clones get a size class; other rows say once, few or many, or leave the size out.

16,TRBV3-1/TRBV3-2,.,CASRQGGAGGNYGYTF
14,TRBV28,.,CASTQGSSGNTIYF
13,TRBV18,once,CASSPQGAGELFF
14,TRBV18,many,CASSPSTGTGELFF
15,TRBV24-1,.,CATAPGGTPPYEQYF
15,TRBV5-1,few,CASSFDLQGAGEQYF
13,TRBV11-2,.,CASSDRDRGPQHF
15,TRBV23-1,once,CASSQSGRGEETQYF
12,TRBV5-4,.,CASSFPGDTQYF
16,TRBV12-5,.,CASGVLLGGGLGELFF
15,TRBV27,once,CASSFGGGGGQPQHF
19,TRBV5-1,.,CASSSKTKWAWDRASGYTF
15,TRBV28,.,CASSTPGGGRETQYF
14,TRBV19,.,CASSILADTGELFF
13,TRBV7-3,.,CASSLDGNYGYTF
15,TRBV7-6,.,CASGKYGGITDTQYF
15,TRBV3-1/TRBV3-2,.,CASSQMAVSGNTIYF
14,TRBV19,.,CASSPDRGNTEAFF
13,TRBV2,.,CASSQQALQPQHF
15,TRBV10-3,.,CAIRRQGEGNTEAFF
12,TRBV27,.,CASRSSGNEQFF
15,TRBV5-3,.,CARSLGQALVYGYTF
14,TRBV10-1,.,CASSGSGLTDTQYF